This record covers a single T cell receptor beta chain. These data are taken from a study of T cell responses to AZD1222 COVID-19 vaccine. From germline, CDR1 is LNHDA and CDR2 SQIVND (reference sequence). This CDR3 spans 16 amino acids. With 5 bases removed from V and 2 bases from J, the gap between germline ends came to 18 bases. The table came from immunoSEQ multiplex PCR; TCRdb's copy has only in-frame clones and leaves some out. The sample lists roughly 140,000 clones; just over 90% were seen once. The sequence came from an adult in good health. The source was peripheral blood, collected on day 0 of AZD1222 vaccination. The chain uses TRBV19 and TRBJ1-1; no clear D. CDR3 nucleotide sequence: TGTGCCAGTAGTTTCTTATATGAGCTAATCAACACTGAAGCTTTCTTT. The encoded protein is CASSFLYELINTEAFF. The full variable domain, completed using reference TRBV19 and TRBJ1-1, is DGGITQSPKYLFRKEGQNVTLSCEQNLNHDAMYWYRQDPGQGLRLIYYSQIVNDFQKGDIAEGYSVSREKKESFPLTVTSAQKNPTAFYLCASSFLYELINTEAFFGQGTRLTVV.